This T cell receptor beta chain was documented in a study of blood T cells in healthy people across ages. Overall study findings and caveats: While age rose, TCR beta diversity per million T cells dropped in a roughly linear way. A strong correlation was found between TCR beta diversity and the percentage of naive T cells.

V dropped 1 base and J dropped 0 bases, with 8 bases sitting between them. The CDR3 has 15 residues. Germline CDR1 SGDLS, CDR2 YYNGEE. The use of a sample-barcoded 5' primer and a J-beta primer mix characterized a second PCR of about 7 to 12 cycles. Via MiXCR, TCRdb re-called the 5' RACE reads, giving one row per CDR3 protein. The sample lists 780,000 or so distinct CDR3 sequences; about 25% were seen once. To note about this clonotype: Its target is not known.

The same data also went into a second study, on T cells of mothers and their children.

The sample consisted of blood. This TCR was sampled from a boy younger than 18 in good health. The chain has TRBV9 and TRBJ2-1; D gene unclear. CDR3 sequence: CASSVNFNSYNEQFF. The DNA of the CDR3 is TGTGCCAGCAGCGTAAATTTTAACTCCTACAATGAGCAGTTCTTC.